The clone carrying this T cell receptor (beta chain) has just a few counts. Its antigen is currently unknown. This sample was taken from a study of post-analysis software for immune sequencing data. In the study overall: Some patients lacked subtype; others had relapsing-remitting, secondary progressive or progressive-relapsing disease. The study's findings and limits: Under F measure analysis, samples from one preparation batch co-clustered strongly. Controls had significantly higher normalized Chao1 diversity than multiple sclerosis patients.

Tagging with unique molecular identifiers was a feature of the TCR beta cDNA libraries. Input amounts of roughly 0.85 to 11 million T cells were used. These gave 500,000 or so cDNA molecules, so each molecule approximated one T cell. TCRdb passed the PCR reads through MiXCR, listing each CDR3 protein once. The sample gives roughly 800,000 distinct CDR3 sequences, about 32% of which show up once; approximately 0.55% is in the top ten. Sequencing was carried out using blood. The sequence derives from a girl aged 5 to 17 with multiple sclerosis.

CDR3 sequence reads: CASLGDRDYNEQFF. The CDR3 DNA follows: TGCGCCAGTTTAGGGGACAGGGATTACAATGAGCAGTTCTTC. The chain joins TRBV5-1 to TRBJ2-1; 9 bases agree with TRBD1. The CDR3 loop spans 14 amino acids. Germline V gene lookup returns CDR1 SGHRS and CDR2 YFSETQ. Germline trimming cut 8 bases from V and 4 bases from J; bases unmatched to any gene: 7.